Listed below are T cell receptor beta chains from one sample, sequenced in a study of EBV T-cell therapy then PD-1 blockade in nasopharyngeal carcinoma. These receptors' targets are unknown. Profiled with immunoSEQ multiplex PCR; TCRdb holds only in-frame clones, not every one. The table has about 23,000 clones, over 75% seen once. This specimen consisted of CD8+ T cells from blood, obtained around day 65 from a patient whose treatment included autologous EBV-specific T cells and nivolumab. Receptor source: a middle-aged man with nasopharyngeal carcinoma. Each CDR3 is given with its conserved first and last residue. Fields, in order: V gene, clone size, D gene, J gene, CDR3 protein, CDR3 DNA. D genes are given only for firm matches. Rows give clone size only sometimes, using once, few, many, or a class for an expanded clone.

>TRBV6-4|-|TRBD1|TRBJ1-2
CASSDSDRVYGYTF
TGTGCCAGCAGTGACTCGGACAGGGTCTATGGCTACACCTTC
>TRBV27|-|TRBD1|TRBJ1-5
CASRPGQLYSNQPQHF
TGTGCCAGCAGACCGGGACAGCTTTATAGCAATCAGCCCCAGCATTTT
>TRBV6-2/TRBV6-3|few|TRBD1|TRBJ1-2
CASSSEVDRGDTF
TGTGCCAGCAGTTCCGAAGTGGACAGGGGGGACACCTTC
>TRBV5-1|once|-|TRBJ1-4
CASSLGRDGVATNEKLFF
TGCGCCAGCAGCTTGGGGCGGGATGGGGTTGCAACTAATGAAAAACTGTTTTTT
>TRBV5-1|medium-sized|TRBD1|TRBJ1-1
CASSLEGDRKAFF
TGCGCCAGCAGCTTGGAGGGGGACAGGAAAGCTTTCTTT
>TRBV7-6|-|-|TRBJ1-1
CASSSRVAPLRAFF
TGTGCCAGCAGCTCCCGGGTTGCACCACTTCGTGCTTTCTTT
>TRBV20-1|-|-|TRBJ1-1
CSASTPGVITEAFF
TGCAGTGCTAGTACACCAGGGGTAATAACTGAAGCTTTCTTT
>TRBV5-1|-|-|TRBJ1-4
CASSLEGTVNEKLFF
TGCGCCAGCAGCTTGGAGGGGACCGTTAATGAAAAACTGTTTTTT
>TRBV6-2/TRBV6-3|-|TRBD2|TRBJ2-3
CASSRGLAGSDTQYF
TGTGCCAGCAGCCGCGGACTAGCGGGCTCAGATACGCAGTATTTT
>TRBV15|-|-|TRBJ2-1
CATSGQLRSSYNEQFF
TGTGCCACCAGCGGTCAACTCCGAAGCTCCTACAATGAGCAGTTCTTC
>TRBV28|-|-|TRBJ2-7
CASSLSDQTARQYF
TGTGCCAGCAGTTTATCGGACCAAACGGCACGGCAGTACTTC
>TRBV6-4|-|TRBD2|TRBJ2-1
CASSAGLAANNEQFF
TGTGCCAGCAGCGCCGGACTAGCGGCAAACAATGAGCAGTTCTTC
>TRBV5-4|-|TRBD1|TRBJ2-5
CASSLRGQGTETQYF
TGTGCCAGCAGCTTGAGGGGACAGGGAACGGAGACCCAGTACTTC
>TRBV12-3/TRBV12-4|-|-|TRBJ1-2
CASSLGVNYGYTF
TGTGCCAGCAGTTTAGGGGTTAACTATGGCTACACCTTC
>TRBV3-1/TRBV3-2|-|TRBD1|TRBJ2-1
CASSQEPGGFYNEQFF
TGTGCCAGCAGCCAAGAGCCAGGGGGCTTCTACAATGAGCAGTTCTTC
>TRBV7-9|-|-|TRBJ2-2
CASSLEQTGELFF
TGTGCCAGCAGCTTAGAACAGACCGGGGAGCTGTTTTTT
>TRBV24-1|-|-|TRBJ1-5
CATSSRISNQPQHF
TGTGCCACCAGTAGTCGGATTAGCAATCAGCCCCAGCATTTT
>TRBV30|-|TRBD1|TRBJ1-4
CAWSVWGQGDEEKLFF
TGTGCCTGGAGTGTATGGGGACAGGGAGATGAAGAAAAACTGTTTTTT
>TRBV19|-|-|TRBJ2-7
CASSMEGAPYEQYF
TGTGCCAGTAGTATGGAGGGGGCGCCCTACGAGCAGTACTTC
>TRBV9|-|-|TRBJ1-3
CASSPPSPEDTIYF
TGTGCCAGCAGCCCCCCCTCTCCCGAGGACACCATATATTTT
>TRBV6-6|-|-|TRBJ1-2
CASSITGTKGDGYTF
TGTGCCAGCAGTATCACCGGGACCAAGGGAGATGGCTACACCTTC
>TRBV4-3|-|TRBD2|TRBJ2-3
CASSQDTSGGISFADTQYF
TGCGCCAGCAGCCAAGATACCAGCGGGGGTATCTCTTTCGCAGATACGCAGTATTTT
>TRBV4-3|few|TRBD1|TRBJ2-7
CASSQEMGQGFDEQYF
TGCGCCAGCAGCCAAGAAATGGGACAGGGGTTCGACGAGCAGTACTTC
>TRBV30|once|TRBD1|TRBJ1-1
CACRGQGFYTEAFF
TGTGCCTGCCGGGGACAGGGTTTTTACACTGAAGCTTTCTTT
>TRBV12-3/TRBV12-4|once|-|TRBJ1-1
CASSHGGTEAFF
TGTGCCAGCAGCCACGGGGGAACTGAAGCTTTCTTT
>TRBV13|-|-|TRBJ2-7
CASSPGGSYEQYF
TGTGCCAGCAGCCCGGGCGGCTCCTACGAGCAGTACTTC
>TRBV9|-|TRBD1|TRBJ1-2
CASSARTGEANYGYTF
TGTGCCAGCAGCGCCCGGACAGGTGAAGCCAACTATGGCTACACCTTC
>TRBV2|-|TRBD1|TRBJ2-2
CASRWDSPTGELFF
TGTGCCAGCAGGTGGGACAGCCCTACCGGGGAGCTGTTTTTT
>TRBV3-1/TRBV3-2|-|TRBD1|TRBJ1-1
CASSQEILGTGRAMNTEAFF
TGTGCCAGCAGCCAAGAAATTTTGGGGACAGGGAGGGCGATGAACACTGAAGCTTTCTTT
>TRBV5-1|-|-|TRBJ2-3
CASSLALGGAATQYF
TGCGCCAGCAGCTTGGCTCTAGGAGGGGCAGCGACGCAGTATTTT
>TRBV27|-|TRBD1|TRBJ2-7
CASSAHLNRDRGHEQYF
TGTGCCAGCAGTGCCCACTTGAACCGGGACAGGGGCCACGAGCAGTACTTC
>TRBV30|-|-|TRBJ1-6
CAWSVGSYHSPLHF
TGTGCCTGGAGTGTCGGCAGCTACCATTCACCCCTCCACTTT
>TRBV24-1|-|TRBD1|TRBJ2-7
CATKAQGAFEQYF
TGTGCCACCAAAGCCCAGGGGGCTTTCGAGCAGTACTTC
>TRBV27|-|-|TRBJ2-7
CASSLFGGRVNEQYF
TGTGCCAGCAGTTTATTTGGGGGGCGCGTCAACGAGCAGTACTTC
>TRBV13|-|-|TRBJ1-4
CASSSSYEKLFF
TGTGCCAGCAGCTCCTCGTATGAAAAACTGTTTTTT
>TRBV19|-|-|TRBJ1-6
CASSALSGSGSPLHF
TGTGCCAGTTCCGCATTATCAGGGAGCGGATCACCCCTCCACTTT
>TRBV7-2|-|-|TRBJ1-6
CASSSGGGSPLHF
TGTGCCAGCAGCTCCGGGGGGGGTTCACCCCTCCACTTT
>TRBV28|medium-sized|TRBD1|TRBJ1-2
CASWTGAGYGYTF
TGTGCCAGCTGGACAGGGGCTGGTTATGGCTACACCTTC
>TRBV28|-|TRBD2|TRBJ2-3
CASSLSGEADTQYF
TGTGCCAGCAGCCTTAGCGGGGAAGCGGATACGCAGTATTTT
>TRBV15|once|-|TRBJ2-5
CATSIQGRQETQYF
TGTGCCACCAGCATACAGGGACGCCAAGAGACCCAGTACTTC
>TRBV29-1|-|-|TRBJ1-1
CSVEDRAPEAFF
TGCAGCGTTGAAGACAGGGCCCCTGAAGCTTTCTTT
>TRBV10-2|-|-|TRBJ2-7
CASSTQYGPQGEQYF
TGCGCCAGCAGTACCCAGTACGGCCCCCAAGGGGAGCAGTACTTC
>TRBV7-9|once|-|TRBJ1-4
CASSLALRGLEKLFF
TGTGCCAGCAGCTTAGCGCTTCGGGGGCTAGAAAAACTGTTTTTT
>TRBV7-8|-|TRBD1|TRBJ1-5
CASSYRGGNQPQHF
TGTGCCAGCAGCTACAGGGGAGGCAATCAGCCCCAGCATTTT
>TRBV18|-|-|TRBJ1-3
CASSPGPINSGNTIYF
TGTGCCAGCTCACCGGGACCGATTAACTCTGGAAACACCATATATTTT
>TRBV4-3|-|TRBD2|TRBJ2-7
CASSQQLAGTYEQYF
TGCGCCAGCAGCCAGCAACTAGCGGGGACCTACGAGCAGTACTTC
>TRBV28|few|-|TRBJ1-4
CASSLRTNEKLFF
TGTGCCAGCAGCCTCAGGACTAATGAAAAACTGTTTTTT
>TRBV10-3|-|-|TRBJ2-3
CAISLQGNTDTQYF
TGTGCCATCAGCTTACAGGGAAACACAGATACGCAGTATTTT
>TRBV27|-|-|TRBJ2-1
CASSLSSRGYNEQFF
TGTGCCAGCAGTTTATCGTCCAGGGGCTACAATGAGCAGTTCTTC